The clone carrying this T cell receptor (beta chain) was counted many times. The source of the sample is a study of regulatory T cells in long-lasting Graves disease. Combining iRepertoire HTBI primers with Arm-PCR of CDR3 regions, the authors built TCR beta libraries. Using its own MiXCR run on the multiplex PCR reads, TCRdb lists one record per CDR3 protein. The table lists about 520,000 distinct CDR3 sequences, about 11% of them singletons, with 8.9% in the top ten. Germline values: CDR1 SNHLY, CDR2 FYNNEI. CDR3 length equals 17 residues. V gave up 3 bases and J gave up 3 bases, with 18 bases separating them. Time point in this sample: newly diagnosed GD, antithyroid drugs for less than 3 months. The TCR library was made from RNA extracted from PBMCs. In addition, the sample was reused for a study of T cells in Graves' hyperthyroidism and ophthalmopathy.

The V and J genes are TRBV2 and TRBJ2-1; tentative D call: TRBD2 (6 bases). The TCR was taken from a young woman with Graves disease. This specimen consisted of peripheral blood mononuclear cells (PBMCs), obtained at new diagnosis, from a patient treated with antithyroid drugs. The CDR3 nucleotides read TGTGCCAGCAGTGACTTCCCGGGAGATGCCATCTACAATGAGCAGTTCTTC. This encodes CASSDFPGDAIYNEQFF. The full variable domain, with the rest looked up from reference TRBV2 and TRBJ2-1, is EPEVTQTPSHQVTQMGQEVILRCVPISNHLYFYWYRQILGQKVEFLVSFYNNEISEKSEIFDDQFSVERPDGSNFTLKIRSTKLEDSAMYFCASSDFPGDAIYNEQFFGPGTRLTVL.